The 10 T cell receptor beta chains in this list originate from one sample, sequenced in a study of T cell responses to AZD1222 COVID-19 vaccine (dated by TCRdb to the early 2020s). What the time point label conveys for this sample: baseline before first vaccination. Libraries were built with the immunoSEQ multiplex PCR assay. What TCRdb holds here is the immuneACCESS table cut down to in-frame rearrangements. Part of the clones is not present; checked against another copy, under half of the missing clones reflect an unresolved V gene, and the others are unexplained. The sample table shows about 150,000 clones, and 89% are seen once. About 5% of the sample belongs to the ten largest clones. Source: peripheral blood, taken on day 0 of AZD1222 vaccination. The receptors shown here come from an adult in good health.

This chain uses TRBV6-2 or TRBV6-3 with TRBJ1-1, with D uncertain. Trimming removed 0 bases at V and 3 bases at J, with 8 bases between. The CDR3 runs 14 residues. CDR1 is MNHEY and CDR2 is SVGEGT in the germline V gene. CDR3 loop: CASSYSQEYTEAFF. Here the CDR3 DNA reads TGTGCCAGCAGTTACTCCCAGGAGTACACTGAAGCTTTCTTT.

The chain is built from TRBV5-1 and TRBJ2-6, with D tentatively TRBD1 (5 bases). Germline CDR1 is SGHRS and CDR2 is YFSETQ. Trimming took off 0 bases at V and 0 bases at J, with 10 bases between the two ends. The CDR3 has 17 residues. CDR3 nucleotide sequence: TGCGCCAGCAGCTTGGCAGGGCCCCGCTCTGGGGCCAACGTCCTGACTTTC. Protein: CASSLAGPRSGANVLTF.

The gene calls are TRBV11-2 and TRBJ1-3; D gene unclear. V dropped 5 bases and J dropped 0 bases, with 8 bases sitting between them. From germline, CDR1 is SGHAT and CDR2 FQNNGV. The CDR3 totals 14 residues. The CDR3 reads CASSPLSSGNTIYF. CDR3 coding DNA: TGTGCCAGCAGCCCACTGAGCTCTGGAAACACCATATATTTT.

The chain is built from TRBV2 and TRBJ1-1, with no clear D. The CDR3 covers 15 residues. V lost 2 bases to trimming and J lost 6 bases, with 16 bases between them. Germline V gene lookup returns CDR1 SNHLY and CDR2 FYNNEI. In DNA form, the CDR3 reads TGTGCCAGCAGTGAAAACCCCCGGGCCAATTCTGAAGCTTTCTTT. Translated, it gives CASSENPRANSEAFF.

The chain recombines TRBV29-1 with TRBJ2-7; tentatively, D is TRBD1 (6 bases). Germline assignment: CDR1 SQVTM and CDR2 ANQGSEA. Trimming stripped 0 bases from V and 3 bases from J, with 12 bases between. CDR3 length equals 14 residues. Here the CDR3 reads CSVEDPGAHYEQYF. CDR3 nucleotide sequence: TGCAGCGTTGAAGATCCAGGGGCCCACTACGAGCAGTACTTC.

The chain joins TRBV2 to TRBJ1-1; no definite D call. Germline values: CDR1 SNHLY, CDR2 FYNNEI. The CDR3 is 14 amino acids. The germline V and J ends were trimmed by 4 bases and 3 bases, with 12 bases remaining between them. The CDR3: CASSVFSADTEAFF. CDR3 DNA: TGTGCCAGCAGTGTTTTCAGCGCGGACACTGAAGCTTTCTTT.

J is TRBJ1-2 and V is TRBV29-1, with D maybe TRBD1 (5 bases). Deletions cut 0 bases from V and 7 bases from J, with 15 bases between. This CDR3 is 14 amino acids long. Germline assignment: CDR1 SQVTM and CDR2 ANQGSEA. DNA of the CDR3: TGCAGCGTTGAAGATCAGAGGGGTGGGAGTGGCTACACCTTC. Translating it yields CSVEDQRGGSGYTF.

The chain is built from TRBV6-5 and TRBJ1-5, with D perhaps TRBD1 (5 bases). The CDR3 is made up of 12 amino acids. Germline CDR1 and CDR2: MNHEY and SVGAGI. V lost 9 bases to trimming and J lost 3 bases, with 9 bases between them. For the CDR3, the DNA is TGTGCCAGTTCCAGGGACAATCAGCCCCAGCATTTT. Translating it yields CASSRDNQPQHF.

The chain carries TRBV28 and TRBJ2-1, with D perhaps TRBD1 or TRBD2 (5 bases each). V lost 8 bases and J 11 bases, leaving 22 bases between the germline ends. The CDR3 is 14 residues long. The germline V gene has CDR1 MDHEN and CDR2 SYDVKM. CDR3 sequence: CASGLGGRSMKQFF. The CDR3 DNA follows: TGTGCCAGCGGCCTTGGGGGACGATCAATGAAGCAGTTCTTC.

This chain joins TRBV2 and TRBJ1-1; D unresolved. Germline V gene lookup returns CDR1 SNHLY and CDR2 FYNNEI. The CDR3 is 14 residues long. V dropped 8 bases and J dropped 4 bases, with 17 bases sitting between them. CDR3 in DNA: TGTGCCAGCTGTCCCGGGATGTCTACCACTGAAGCTTTCTTT. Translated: CASCPGMSTTEAFF.